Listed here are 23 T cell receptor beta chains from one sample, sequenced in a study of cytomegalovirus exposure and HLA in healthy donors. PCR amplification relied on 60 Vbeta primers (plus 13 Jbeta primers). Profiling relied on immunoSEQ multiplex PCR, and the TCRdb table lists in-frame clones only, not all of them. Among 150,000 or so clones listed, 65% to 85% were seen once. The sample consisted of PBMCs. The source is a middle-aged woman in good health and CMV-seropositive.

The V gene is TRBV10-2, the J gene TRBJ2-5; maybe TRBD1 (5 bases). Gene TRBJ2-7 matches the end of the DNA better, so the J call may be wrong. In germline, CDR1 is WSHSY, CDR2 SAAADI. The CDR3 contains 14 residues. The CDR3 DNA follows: TGCGCCAGCACGGAAAAGGGGCCGGCCTACGAGCAGTACTTC. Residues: CASTEKGPAYEQYF.

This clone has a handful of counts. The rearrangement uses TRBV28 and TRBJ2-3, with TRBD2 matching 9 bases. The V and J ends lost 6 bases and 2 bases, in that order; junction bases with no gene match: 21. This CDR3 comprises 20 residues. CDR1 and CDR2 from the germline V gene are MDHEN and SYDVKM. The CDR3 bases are TGTGCCAGCAGGGGGGCGGGAGGGCCCTTTTCGCCTCCCAACACAGATACGCAGTATTTT. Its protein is CASRGAGGPFSPPNTDTQYF.

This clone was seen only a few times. Written as DNA, the CDR3 is TGTGCCAGCAGTTTACAGGGTAGGAGTCAGCCCCAGCATTTT. This encodes CASSLQGRSQPQHF. This chain uses TRBV27 with TRBJ1-5; a weak D match, TRBD1 (5 bases). Between the trimmed V and J ends, which lost 2 bases and 6 bases, there was a span of 11 bases. Germline CDR1 is MNHEY and CDR2 is SMNVEV (reference sequence). The CDR3 covers 14 residues.

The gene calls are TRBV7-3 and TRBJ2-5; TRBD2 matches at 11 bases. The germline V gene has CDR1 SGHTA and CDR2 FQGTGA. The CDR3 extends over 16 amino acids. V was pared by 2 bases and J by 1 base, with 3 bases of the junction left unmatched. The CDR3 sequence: CASSLGLAGGQETQYF. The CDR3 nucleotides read TGTGCCAGCAGCTTAGGGCTAGCGGGAGGCCAAGAGACCCAGTACTTC.

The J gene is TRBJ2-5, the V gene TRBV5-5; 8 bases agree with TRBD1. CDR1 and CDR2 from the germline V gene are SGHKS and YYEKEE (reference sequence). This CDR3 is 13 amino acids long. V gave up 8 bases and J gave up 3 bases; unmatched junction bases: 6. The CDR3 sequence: CASAGGAEETQYF. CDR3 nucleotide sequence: TGTGCCAGTGCAGGGGGCGCGGAAGAGACCCAGTACTTC.

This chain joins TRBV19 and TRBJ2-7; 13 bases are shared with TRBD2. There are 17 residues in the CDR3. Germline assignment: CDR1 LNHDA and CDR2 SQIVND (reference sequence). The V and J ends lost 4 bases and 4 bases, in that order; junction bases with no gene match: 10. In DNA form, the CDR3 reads TGTGCCAGTAGTAGGAATCAGGGACTAGCGGGACGATACGAGCAGTACTTC. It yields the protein CASSRNQGLAGRYEQYF.

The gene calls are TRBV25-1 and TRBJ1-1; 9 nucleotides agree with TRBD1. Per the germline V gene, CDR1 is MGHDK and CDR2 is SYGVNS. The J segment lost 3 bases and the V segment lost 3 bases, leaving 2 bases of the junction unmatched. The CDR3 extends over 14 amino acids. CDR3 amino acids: CASSEDRGHTEAFF. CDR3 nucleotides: TGTGCCAGCAGTGAGGACAGGGGCCACACTGAAGCTTTCTTT.

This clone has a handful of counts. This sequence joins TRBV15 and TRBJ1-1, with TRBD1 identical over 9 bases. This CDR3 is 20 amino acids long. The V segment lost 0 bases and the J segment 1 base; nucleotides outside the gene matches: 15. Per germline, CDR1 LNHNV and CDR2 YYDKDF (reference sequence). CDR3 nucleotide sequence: TGTGCCACCAGCAGAGAGAGGGAAACACAGGGGGCCCGTGGGAACACTGAAGCTTTCTTT. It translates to CATSRERETQGARGNTEAFF.

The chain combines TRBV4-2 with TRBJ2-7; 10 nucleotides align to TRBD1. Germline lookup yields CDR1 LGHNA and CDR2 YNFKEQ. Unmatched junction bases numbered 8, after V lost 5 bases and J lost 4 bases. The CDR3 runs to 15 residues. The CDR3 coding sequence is TGTGCCAGCAGCGAGACAGGGGGCGCAAGTTACGAGCAGTACTTC. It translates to CASSETGGASYEQYF.

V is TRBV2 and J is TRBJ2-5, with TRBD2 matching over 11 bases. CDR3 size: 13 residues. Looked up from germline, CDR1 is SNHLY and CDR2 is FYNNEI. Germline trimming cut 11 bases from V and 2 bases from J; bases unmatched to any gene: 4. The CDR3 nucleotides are TGTGCCGGCCGACTAGCGGGACAAGAGACCCAGTACTTC. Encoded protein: CAGRLAGQETQYF.

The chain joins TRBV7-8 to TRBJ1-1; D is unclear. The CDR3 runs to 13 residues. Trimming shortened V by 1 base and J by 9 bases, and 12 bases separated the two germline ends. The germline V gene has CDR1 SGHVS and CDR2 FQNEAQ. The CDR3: CASSLGHSGKAFF. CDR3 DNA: TGTGCCAGCAGCTTAGGGCATTCGGGTAAAGCTTTCTTT.

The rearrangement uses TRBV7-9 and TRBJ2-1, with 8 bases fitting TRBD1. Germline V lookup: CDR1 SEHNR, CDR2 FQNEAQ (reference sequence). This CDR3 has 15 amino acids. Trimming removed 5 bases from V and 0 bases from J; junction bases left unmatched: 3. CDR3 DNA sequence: TGTGCCAGCAGCCCGACAGGGGCCTCCTACAATGAGCAGTTCTTC. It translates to CASSPTGASYNEQFF.

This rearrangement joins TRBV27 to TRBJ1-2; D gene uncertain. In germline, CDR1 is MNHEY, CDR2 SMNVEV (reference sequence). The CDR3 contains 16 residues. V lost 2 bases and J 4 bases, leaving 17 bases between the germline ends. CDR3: CASSLNGNYAFYGYTF. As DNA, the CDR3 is TGTGCCAGCAGTTTAAACGGGAACTACGCTTTCTATGGCTACACCTTC.

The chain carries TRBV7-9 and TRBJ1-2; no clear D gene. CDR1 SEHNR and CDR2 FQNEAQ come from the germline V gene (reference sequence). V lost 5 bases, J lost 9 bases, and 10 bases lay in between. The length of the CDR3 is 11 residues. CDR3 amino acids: CASSGPSSYTF. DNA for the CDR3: TGTGCCAGCAGCGGCCCCTCGAGCTACACCTTC. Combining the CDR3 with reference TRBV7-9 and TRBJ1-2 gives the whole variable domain DTGVSQNPRHKITKRGQNVTFRCDPISEHNRLYWYRQTLGQGPEFLTYFQNEAQLEKSRLLSDRFSAERPKGSFSTLEIQRTEQGDSAMYLCASSGPSSYTFGSGTRLTVV.

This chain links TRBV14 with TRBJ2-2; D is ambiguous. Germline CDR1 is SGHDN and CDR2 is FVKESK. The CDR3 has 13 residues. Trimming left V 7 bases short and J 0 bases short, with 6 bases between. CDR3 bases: TGTGCCAGCACCTACTCGAACACCGGGGAGCTGTTTTTT. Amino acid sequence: CASTYSNTGELFF.

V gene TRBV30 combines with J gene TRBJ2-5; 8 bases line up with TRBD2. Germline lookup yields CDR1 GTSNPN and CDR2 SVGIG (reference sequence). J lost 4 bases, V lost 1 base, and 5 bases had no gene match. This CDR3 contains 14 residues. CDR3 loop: CAWSAAGVRETQYF. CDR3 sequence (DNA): TGTGCCTGGAGTGCAGCGGGAGTTAGAGAGACCCAGTACTTC.

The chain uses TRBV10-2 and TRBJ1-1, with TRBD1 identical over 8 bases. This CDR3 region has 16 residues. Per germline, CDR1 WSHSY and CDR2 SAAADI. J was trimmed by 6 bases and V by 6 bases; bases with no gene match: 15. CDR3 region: CASRTGQGGAVPEAFF. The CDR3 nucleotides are TGCGCCAGCAGGACTGGACAGGGAGGGGCGGTACCTGAAGCTTTCTTT.

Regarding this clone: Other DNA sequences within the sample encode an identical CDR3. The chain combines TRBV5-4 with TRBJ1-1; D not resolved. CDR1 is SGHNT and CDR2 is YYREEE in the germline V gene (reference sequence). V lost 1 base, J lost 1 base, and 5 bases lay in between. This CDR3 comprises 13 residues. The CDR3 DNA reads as TGTGCCAGCAGCTTGACAGAGAACACTGAAGCTTTCTTT. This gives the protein CASSLTENTEAFF.

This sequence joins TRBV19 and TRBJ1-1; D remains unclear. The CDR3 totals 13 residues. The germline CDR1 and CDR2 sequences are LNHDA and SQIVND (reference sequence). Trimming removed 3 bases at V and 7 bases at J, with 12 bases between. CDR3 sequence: CASSMWTGNEAFF. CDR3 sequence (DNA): TGTGCCAGTAGTATGTGGACCGGGAATGAAGCTTTCTTT.

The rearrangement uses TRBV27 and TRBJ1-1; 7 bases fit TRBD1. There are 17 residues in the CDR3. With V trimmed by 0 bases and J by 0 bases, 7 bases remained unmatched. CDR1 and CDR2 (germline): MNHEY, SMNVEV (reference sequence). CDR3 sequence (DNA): TGTGCCAGCAGTTTATCGACAGGGTTAGGGATGAACACTGAAGCTTTCTTT. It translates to CASSLSTGLGMNTEAFF.

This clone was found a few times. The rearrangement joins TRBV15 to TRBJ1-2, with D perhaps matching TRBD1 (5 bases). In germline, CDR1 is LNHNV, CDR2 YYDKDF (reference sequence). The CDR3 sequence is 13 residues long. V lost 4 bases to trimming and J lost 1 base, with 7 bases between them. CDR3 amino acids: CATSNGHNYGYTF. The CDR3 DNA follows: TGTGCCACCAGCAATGGACATAACTATGGCTACACCTTC.

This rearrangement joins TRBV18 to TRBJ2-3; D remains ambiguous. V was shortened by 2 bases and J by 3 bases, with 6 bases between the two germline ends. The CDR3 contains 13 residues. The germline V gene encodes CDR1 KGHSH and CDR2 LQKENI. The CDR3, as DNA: TGTGCCAGCTCACCATCGGAGACAGATACGCAGTATTTT. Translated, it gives CASSPSETDTQYF.

DNA for the CDR3: TGTGCCAGCAGCCGTAGCGGGAGAACGTACAATGAGCAGTTCTTC. It yields the protein CASSRSGRTYNEQFF. The gene calls are TRBV6-5 and TRBJ2-1; 9 bases are shared with TRBD2. J lost 4 bases, V lost 6 bases, and 7 bases had no gene match. Germline V gene sequence: CDR1 MNHEY, CDR2 SVGAGI. There are 15 residues in the CDR3.